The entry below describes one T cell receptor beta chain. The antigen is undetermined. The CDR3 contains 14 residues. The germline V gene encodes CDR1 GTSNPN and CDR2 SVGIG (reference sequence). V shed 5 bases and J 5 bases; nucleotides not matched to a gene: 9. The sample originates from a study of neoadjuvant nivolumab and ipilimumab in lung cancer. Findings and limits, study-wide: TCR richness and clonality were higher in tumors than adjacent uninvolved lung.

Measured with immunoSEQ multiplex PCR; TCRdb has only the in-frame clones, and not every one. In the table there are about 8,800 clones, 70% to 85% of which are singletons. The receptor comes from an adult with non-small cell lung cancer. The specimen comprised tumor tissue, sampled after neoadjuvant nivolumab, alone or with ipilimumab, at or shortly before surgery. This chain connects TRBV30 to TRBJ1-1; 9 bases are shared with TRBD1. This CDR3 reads CAWDTGQGETEAFF. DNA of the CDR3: TGTGCCTGGGATACGGGACAGGGAGAAACTGAAGCTTTCTTT.